This T cell receptor beta chain derives from a study of T cell changes during pregnancy in multiple sclerosis. On this clone itself: One end of the junction varies from germline; a read error may be responsible.

Repertoires were generated with immunoSEQ multiplex PCR, while TCRdb's copy carries only in-frame clones and drops some. This sample has more than 55,000 clones, with 90% to 95% found just once. Germline CDR1 is MNHEY and CDR2 is SVGAGI. CDR3 size: 13 residues. The source of this sequence is a female donor with multiple sclerosis, enrolled in a pregnancy study. The sequencing here drew on CD8+ T cells from peripheral blood mononuclear cells, taken in the third trimester of pregnancy. The rearrangement links TRBV6-5 to TRBJ1-2, with 8 bases lining up with TRBD1. The CDR3 protein is CASSYSRAGGCTF. For the CDR3, the DNA is TGTGCCAGCAGTTACTCGAGGGCAGGGGGCTGCACCTTC.